The 13 T cell receptor beta chains listed next were all sequenced from one sample in a study of blood T cell repertoires in COVID-19. The method was immunoSEQ multiplex PCR; TCRdb's version includes in-frame clones alone and lacks a portion of them. Of approximately 300,000 clones listed, 87% are singletons. The material sequenced was PBMCs or T cells enriched from blood (not recorded which). The source of these receptors is a woman aged 30 to 39 who had recovered from COVID-19.

The chain couples TRBV5-4 to TRBJ2-5, with TRBD1 as a possible D gene (6 bases). Trimming removed 10 bases at V and 7 bases at J, with 17 bases between. Germline CDR1 and CDR2: SGHNT and YYREEE (reference sequence). CDR3 length equals 12 residues. CDR3 coding DNA: TGTGCCTCCCAGGGGTTTTCTGGGACCCAGTACTTC. It specifies CASQGFSGTQYF.

There are a few counts of this clone. The chain recombines TRBV19 with TRBJ1-2; 8 bases line up with TRBD1. With 7 bases clipped from V and 2 bases from J, the junction kept 18 bases outside the gene matches. This CDR3 has 18 residues. Germline V lookup: CDR1 LNHDA, CDR2 SQIVND (reference sequence). The CDR3: CASTPEGSRGLLNYGYTF. CDR3 coding DNA: TGTGCCAGTACCCCGGAGGGGAGCAGGGGGCTGTTGAACTATGGCTACACCTTC.

V and J are TRBV15 and TRBJ1-5; 10 bases match TRBD1. V lost 1 base, J lost 8 bases, and 11 bases stayed unmatched. Germline V lookup: CDR1 LNHNV, CDR2 YYDKDF (reference sequence). CDR3 length equals 17 residues. The CDR3 loop reads CATSRASPGQGFKPQHF. The CDR3 bases are TGTGCCACCAGCAGAGCTAGCCCGGGACAGGGGTTTAAGCCCCAGCATTTT.

The chain uses TRBV6-1 and TRBJ2-7; possible D gene TRBD2, 5 bases. Germline CDR1 reads MNHNS; CDR2 reads SASEGT. V shed 2 bases and J shed 5 bases, with 10 bases lying between them. CDR3 size: 13 residues. The chain's CDR3 is CASSESGFNEQYF. The CDR3, as DNA: TGTGCCAGCAGTGAAAGCGGTTTCAACGAGCAGTACTTC.

The V call is TRBV9, the J call TRBJ1-3; D is ambiguous. Trimming pared 7 bases from V and 2 bases from J, leaving 13 bases between. Germline V gene lookup returns CDR1 SGDLS and CDR2 YYNGEE. The CDR3 spans 14 residues. CDR3 bases: TGTGCCAGCTCCGTGGGCCACACTGGAAACACCATATATTTT. This encodes CASSVGHTGNTIYF. The full variable domain, in which reference TRBV9 and TRBJ1-3 provide the parts outside the CDR3, is DSGVTQTPKHLITATGQRVTLRCSPRSGDLSVYWYQQSLDQGLQFLIQYYNGEERAKGNILERFSAQQFPDLHSELNLSSLELGDSALYFCASSVGHTGNTIYFGEGSWLTVV.

The DNA for the CDR3 is TGTGCCAGCAGAACGGGGGGGGGATTAGGCTATGGCTACACCTTC. This gives the protein CASRTGGGLGYGYTF. This chain connects TRBV6-5 to TRBJ1-2; D might be TRBD1 (5 bases). V lost 6 bases to trimming and J lost 4 bases, with 18 bases between them. Germline V gives CDR1 MNHEY, CDR2 SVGAGI. CDR3 length: 15 residues.

This rearrangement joins TRBV15 to TRBJ2-6; unclear D gene. The CDR3 length is 14 residues. The germline CDR1 and CDR2 sequences are LNHNV and YYDKDF (reference sequence). The V end was cut by 8 bases, the J end by 0 bases, with 8 bases between. The CDR3 DNA is TGTGCCACCGGAAGGAGCTCTGGGGCCAACGTCCTGACTTTC. Its translation: CATGRSSGANVLTF.

As concerns this clone: The same CDR3 can be traced to other DNA sequences in this sample. V and J are TRBV29-1 and TRBJ2-2, with a possible D match to TRBD2 (5 bases). Germline-derived CDR1 and CDR2 are SQVTM and ANQGSEA. Trimming removed 3 bases from V and 2 bases from J, with 7 bases in between. The CDR3 is 13 amino acids. The CDR3 loop is CSVDRGNTGELFF. CDR3 DNA sequence: TGCAGCGTTGATCGGGGAAACACCGGGGAGCTGTTTTTT.

The chain combines TRBV29-1 with TRBJ1-5, with D tentatively TRBD1 (5 bases). V was shortened by 4 bases and J by 4 bases, with 11 bases between the two germline ends. Germline-derived CDR1 and CDR2 are SQVTM and ANQGSEA. The CDR3 covers 13 residues. The CDR3 DNA is TGCAGCGTTGGTCTGGGGGGGAATCAGCCCCAGCATTTT. It translates to CSVGLGGNQPQHF.

The rearrangement uses TRBV30 and TRBJ1-5; 7 nucleotides match TRBD1. Looked up from germline, CDR1 is GTSNPN and CDR2 is SVGIG (reference sequence). J was trimmed by 9 bases and V by 5 bases; bases with no gene match: 7. CDR3 length equals 12 residues. The CDR3 bases are TGTGCCTGGGGCGGGACAGCGGGGCCCCAGCATTTT. Translation: CAWGGTAGPQHF.

The rearrangement joins TRBV7-2 to TRBJ1-5; 7 bases match TRBD1. Germline V CDR1 and CDR2: SGHTA, FQGNSA. The V segment lost 6 bases and the J segment 0 bases; nucleotides outside the gene matches: 5. The CDR3 is made up of 15 amino acids. The CDR3 sequence is CASRADRASNQPQHF. CDR3 in DNA: TGTGCCAGCAGAGCCGACAGGGCTAGCAATCAGCCCCAGCATTTT.

J is TRBJ1-2 and V is TRBV20-1; D unclear. The V end was cut by 1 base, the J end by 7 bases, with 7 bases between. The CDR3 contains 11 residues. Germline V gene data show CDR1 as DFQATT and CDR2 as SNEGSKA (reference sequence). CDR3 residues: CSARGGIGYTF. CDR3 DNA sequence: TGCAGTGCTAGAGGCGGGATTGGCTACACCTTC.

The genes are TRBV6-1 and TRBJ1-2, with 7 bases matching TRBD1. The germline gives CDR1 MNHNS, CDR2 SASEGT. The V gene end was trimmed by 2 bases and the J gene end by 4 bases; junction bases not matched to a gene: 4. The CDR3 has 14 residues. The CDR3 here is CASSEMGTVYGYTF. The CDR3 coding sequence is TGTGCCAGCAGTGAAATGGGGACAGTCTATGGCTACACCTTC.